This T cell receptor beta chain was found in a study of OX40 agonist ivuxolimab in advanced cancers. The wider study: As their treatment, patients were administered ivuxolimab, an agonistic anti-OX40 (CD134) antibody. The dose-escalation cohort was roughly 84% male, with a mean age of around 60 years, ranging roughly 20 to 90. Findings of the study overall: Expansion of clones was among the lowest in partial responders at 0.1-3.0 mg/kg. By week 6 at 0.1 to 3.0 mg/kg, blood CD4+ and CD8+ T cells had expanded clonally.

A remark on this clone: Its antigen is as yet unknown.

In germline, CDR1 is SGHTA, CDR2 FQGNSA. Unmatched junction bases numbered 6, after V lost 7 bases and J lost 0 bases. This CDR3 is built from 15 residues. Only in-frame clones appear in the TCRdb table, and some are missing; sequencing was by immunoSEQ multiplex PCR. Of roughly 76,000 clones listed, 80% to 90% are singletons. This receptor was obtained from an adult with an advanced solid tumor such as melanoma, head and neck, liver or kidney cancer. The sample in question was CD4+ or CD8+ T cells sorted from blood, obtained in a trial of the OX40 agonist ivuxolimab. V is TRBV7-2 and J is TRBJ2-1, with 7 bases lining up with TRBD2. CDR3 region: CASTLGGVSYNEQFF. In DNA, the CDR3 is TGTGCCAGCACCCTGGGGGGGGTCTCCTACAATGAGCAGTTCTTC. Combining the CDR3 with reference TRBV7-2 and TRBJ2-1 gives the whole variable domain GAGVSQSPSNKVTEKGKDVELRCDPISGHTALYWYRQSLGQGLEFLIYFQGNSAPDKSGLPSDRFSAERTGGSVSTLTIQRTQQEDSAVYLCASTLGGVSYNEQFFGPGTRLTVL.